The rows below give T cell receptor beta chains drawn from one sample of a study of cytomegalovirus exposure and HLA in healthy donors. Sequencing used immunoSEQ multiplex PCR; TCRdb keeps in-frame clones, though not all of them. Here the sample spans roughly 60,000 clones, 85% to 95% being singletons. The sequenced sample consisted of PBMCs. The receptors derive from a woman aged 18-29 years in good health and CMV-seropositive. The CDR3 runs from the conserved cysteine through the conserved F or W. A D gene is named only where the DNA matches it firmly. The listing skips clone size in some rows; elsewhere it reads once, few, many or a size class.

J gene: TRBJ2-7; D gene: TRBD1; clone size: -; V gene: TRBV4-2; CDR3 DNA: TGTGCCAGCAGCCACTCCCGGACAGGGGAAATCTCCTACGAGCAGTACTTC; CDR3 protein: CASSHSRTGEISYEQYF
J gene: TRBJ2-7; D gene: TRBD1; clone size: -; V gene: TRBV19; CDR3 DNA: TGTGCCAGTAGTATAGGAGACAGGGGCACCTCCTACGAGCAGTACTTC; CDR3 protein: CASSIGDRGTSYEQYF
J gene: TRBJ2-7; D gene: -; clone size: -; V gene: TRBV13; CDR3 DNA: TGTGCCAGCAGCTTAGGGACTCCCTACGAGCAGTACTTC; CDR3 protein: CASSLGTPYEQYF
J gene: TRBJ2-5; D gene: -; clone size: -; V gene: TRBV25-1; CDR3 DNA: TGTGCCAGCAGTGAAATGACAGACCAAGAGACCCAGTACTTC; CDR3 protein: CASSEMTDQETQYF
J gene: TRBJ2-7; D gene: TRBD2; clone size: -; V gene: TRBV28; CDR3 DNA: TGTGCCAGCAGTTTAACAACTAGCGGGATTGACTTC; CDR3 protein: CASSLTTSGIDF
J gene: TRBJ1-3; D gene: -; clone size: -; V gene: TRBV4-3; CDR3 DNA: TGCGCCAGCAGCCAAGAGACAGACTCTGGAAACACCATATATTTT; CDR3 protein: CASSQETDSGNTIYF
J gene: TRBJ2-1; D gene: TRBD2; clone size: few; V gene: TRBV5-1; CDR3 DNA: TGCGCCAGCAGCTTCGCCTGGGGCGGGGGGGCTAATGAGCAGTTCTTC; CDR3 protein: CASSFAWGGGANEQFF
J gene: TRBJ1-5; D gene: -; clone size: -; V gene: TRBV30; CDR3 DNA: TGTGCCTGGAGTGGACAGAGCAATCAGCCCCAGCATTTT; CDR3 protein: CAWSGQSNQPQHF
J gene: TRBJ1-2; D gene: TRBD1; clone size: -; V gene: TRBV4-1; CDR3 DNA: TGCGCCAGCAGCCAAGAGAAATACAGGGGGTTTTTAGGCTACACCTTC; CDR3 protein: CASSQEKYRGFLGYTF
J gene: TRBJ1-1; D gene: -; clone size: -; V gene: TRBV9; CDR3 DNA: TGTGCCAGCAGCCCTTCCGGGGGTTGGACTGAAGCTTTCTTT; CDR3 protein: CASSPSGGWTEAFF
J gene: TRBJ2-2; D gene: TRBD2; clone size: -; V gene: TRBV6-4; CDR3 DNA: TGTGCCAGCAGTGATACTAGCGGGAGGGGGAACACCGGGGAGCTGTTTTTT; CDR3 protein: CASSDTSGRGNTGELFF
J gene: TRBJ1-4; D gene: -; clone size: once; V gene: TRBV10-3; CDR3 DNA: TGTGCCATCAGCCAGGGACATGGCGAAAAACTGTTTTTT; CDR3 protein: CAISQGHGEKLFF
J gene: TRBJ2-7; D gene: -; clone size: once; V gene: TRBV5-4; CDR3 DNA: TGTGCCAGCAGCTTAGAGGGCCCCCGTCGGGAGCAGTACTTC; CDR3 protein: CASSLEGPRREQYF
J gene: TRBJ1-3; D gene: -; clone size: -; V gene: TRBV15; CDR3 DNA: TGTGCCACCAGCGATTCTAGCCAGGGGCTCGGAAACACCATATATTTT; CDR3 protein: CATSDSSQGLGNTIYF
J gene: TRBJ1-1; D gene: TRBD1; clone size: -; V gene: TRBV25-1; CDR3 DNA: TGTGCCAGCAGTAGCCCCGGGACAGGGTTTTCTGAAGCTTTCTTT; CDR3 protein: CASSSPGTGFSEAFF
J gene: TRBJ2-1; D gene: -; clone size: -; V gene: TRBV2; CDR3 DNA: TGTGCCAGCATATCTCCTTACAATGAGCAGTTCTTC; CDR3 protein: CASISPYNEQFF
J gene: TRBJ2-1; D gene: TRBD2; clone size: -; V gene: TRBV9; CDR3 DNA: TGTGCCAGCAGCGTAGGGATTAGCGGGAGGGCAGGCTCCTACAATGAGCAGTTCTTC; CDR3 protein: CASSVGISGRAGSYNEQFF
J gene: TRBJ1-2; D gene: -; clone size: -; V gene: TRBV27; CDR3 DNA: TGTGCCAGCAGTTTGGGGGCGACGGATGGCTACACCTTC; CDR3 protein: CASSLGATDGYTF
J gene: TRBJ2-5; D gene: TRBD2; clone size: once; V gene: TRBV9; CDR3 DNA: TGTGCCAGCAGCGAGGGGACTAGCGGGAGGGCCCGGGAGACCCAGTACTTC; CDR3 protein: CASSEGTSGRARETQYF
J gene: TRBJ2-1; D gene: TRBD2; clone size: -; V gene: TRBV7-9; CDR3 DNA: TGTGCCAGCGAAGGGAGACTAGCGGGAGTCCCCTACAATGAGCAGTTCTTC; CDR3 protein: CASEGRLAGVPYNEQFF
J gene: TRBJ1-6; D gene: -; clone size: once; V gene: TRBV15; CDR3 DNA: TGTGCCACCAGCAGAGACGAGAGCTCCTATAATTCACCCCTCCACTTT; CDR3 protein: CATSRDESSYNSPLHF
J gene: TRBJ1-2; D gene: -; clone size: -; V gene: TRBV30; CDR3 DNA: TGTGCCTTAGGGACAACCCGGCACACCTTC; CDR3 protein: CALGTTRHTF
J gene: TRBJ1-1; D gene: -; clone size: once; V gene: TRBV10-1; CDR3 DNA: TGCGCCAGCAGTGAGTCGTGGACGGGAGGGACTGAAGCTTTCTTT; CDR3 protein: CASSESWTGGTEAFF
J gene: TRBJ1-2; D gene: -; clone size: -; V gene: TRBV6-5; CDR3 DNA: TGTGCCAGCAGCCCTGATGGCTACACCTTC; CDR3 protein: CASSPDGYTF
J gene: TRBJ2-5; D gene: TRBD2; clone size: -; V gene: TRBV5-4; CDR3 DNA: TGTGCCAGCAGCCGGACTAGCGGAAAAGAGACCCAGTACTTC; CDR3 protein: CASSRTSGKETQYF
J gene: TRBJ1-2; D gene: TRBD1; clone size: -; V gene: TRBV11-2; CDR3 DNA: TGTGCCAGCAGCTTAAGTAGGGGGCTGGGCTACACCTTC; CDR3 protein: CASSLSRGLGYTF
J gene: TRBJ2-1; D gene: TRBD2; clone size: -; V gene: TRBV18; CDR3 DNA: TGTGCCAGCTCACCACCAACTAGCGGGGGTCCCTATGAGCAGTTCTTC; CDR3 protein: CASSPPTSGGPYEQFF